The clone carrying this TCR beta chain was detected many times. As yet, its antigen is unknown. The CDR3 extends over 14 amino acids. In germline, CDR1 is SEHNR, CDR2 FQNEAQ (reference sequence). Trimming shortened V by 1 base and J by 1 base, and 7 bases separated the two germline ends. This entry belongs to a study of identical twins. Broader study findings: Low generation probability was overrepresented in out-of-frame alpha sequences shared by twins. Fewer insertions were carried by abundant cord blood beta clonotypes, but none was seen in memory repertoires.

A universal primer site was created by template switching, with the cDNA bearing unique molecular identifiers. One entry per CDR3 protein, called by TCRdb with MiXCR from the 5' RACE reads. The sample records hundreds of thousands of distinct CDR3 sequences, around 5.7% being singletons. The TCR was taken from a man between 18 and 29 years old in good health. Sequencing used naive T cells sorted from blood. V usage is TRBV7-9 and J usage is TRBJ2-5; D unclear. CDR3 protein: CASSLVAVQETQYF. The CDR3 DNA reads TGTGCCAGCAGCTTAGTCGCGGTCCAAGAGACCCAGTACTTC. Full variable domain (outside the CDR3, taken from reference TRBV7-9 and TRBJ2-5): DTGVSQNPRHKITKRGQNVTFRCDPISEHNRLYWYRQTLGQGPEFLTYFQNEAQLEKSRLLSDRFSAERPKGSFSTLEIQRTEQGDSAMYLCASSLVAVQETQYFGPGTRLLVL.